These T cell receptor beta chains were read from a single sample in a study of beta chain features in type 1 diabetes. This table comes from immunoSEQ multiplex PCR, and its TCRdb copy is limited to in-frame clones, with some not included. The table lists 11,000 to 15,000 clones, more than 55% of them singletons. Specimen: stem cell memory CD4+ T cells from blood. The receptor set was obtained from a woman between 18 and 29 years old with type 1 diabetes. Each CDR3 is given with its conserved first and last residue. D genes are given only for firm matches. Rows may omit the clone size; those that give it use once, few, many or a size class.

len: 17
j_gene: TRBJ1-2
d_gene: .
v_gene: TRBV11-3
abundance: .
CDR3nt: TGTGCCAGCAGCTTTGGAGGTCTCGGGGGATCTAGCTATGGCTACACCTTC
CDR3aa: CASSFGGLGGSSYGYTF

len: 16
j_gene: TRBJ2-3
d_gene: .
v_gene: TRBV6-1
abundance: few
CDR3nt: TGTGCCAGCAGTGAAGCGCTAAAAACCAACACAGATACGCAGTATTTT
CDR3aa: CASSEALKTNTDTQYF

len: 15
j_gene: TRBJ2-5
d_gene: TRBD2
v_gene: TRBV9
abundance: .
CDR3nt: TGTGCCAGCAGCTACCAAGCGGGAGTAGGGGAGACCCAGTACTTC
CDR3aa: CASSYQAGVGETQYF

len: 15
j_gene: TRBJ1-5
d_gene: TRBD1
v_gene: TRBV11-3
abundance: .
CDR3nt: TGTGCCAGCAGCCCCAGGACAGGGGGCTTTCAGCCCCAGCATTTT
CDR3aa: CASSPRTGGFQPQHF

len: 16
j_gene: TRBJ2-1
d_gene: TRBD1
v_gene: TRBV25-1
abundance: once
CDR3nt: TGTGCCAGCAGTGAATGGGGACAGGGCTCCTACAATGAGCAGTTCTTC
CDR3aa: CASSEWGQGSYNEQFF

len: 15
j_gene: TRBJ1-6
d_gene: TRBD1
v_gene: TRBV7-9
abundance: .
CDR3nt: TGTGCCAGCAGCTCGACAGGGAGTTATAATTCACCCCTCCACTTT
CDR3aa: CASSSTGSYNSPLHF

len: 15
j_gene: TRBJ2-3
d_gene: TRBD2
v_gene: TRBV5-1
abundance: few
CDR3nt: TGCGCCAGCAGCGAACTAGCGACTAGCACAGATACGCAGTATTTT
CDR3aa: CASSELATSTDTQYF

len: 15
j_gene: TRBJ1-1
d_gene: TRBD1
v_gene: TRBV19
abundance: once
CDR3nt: TGTGCCAGTAGGGCCCCCCAGACAGGGCGGACTGAAGCTTTCTTT
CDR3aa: CASRAPQTGRTEAFF

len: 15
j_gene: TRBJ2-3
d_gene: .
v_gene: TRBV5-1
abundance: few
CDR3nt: TGCGCCAGCACTGATCCATCGGGGGACACAGATACGCAGTATTTT
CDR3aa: CASTDPSGDTDTQYF

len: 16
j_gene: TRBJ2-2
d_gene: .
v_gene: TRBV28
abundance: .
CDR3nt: TGTGCCAGCAGAGAGCGGGCAGATATTAACACCGGGGAGCTGTTTTTT
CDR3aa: CASRERADINTGELFF

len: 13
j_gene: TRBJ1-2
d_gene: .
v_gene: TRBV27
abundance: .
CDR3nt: TGTGCCAGCAGTTTGTTGGAAGGGAGTGGCTACACCTTC
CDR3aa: CASSLLEGSGYTF

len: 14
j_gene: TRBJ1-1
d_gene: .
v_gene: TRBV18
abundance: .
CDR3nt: TGTGCCAGCTCACCATTCTCCGTAGTTGCTGAAGCTTTCTTT
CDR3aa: CASSPFSVVAEAFF

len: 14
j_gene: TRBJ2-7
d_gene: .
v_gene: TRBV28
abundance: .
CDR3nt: TGTGCCAGCAGTCTCGCGGGCAGCTCCTACGAGCAGTACTTC
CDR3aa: CASSLAGSSYEQYF

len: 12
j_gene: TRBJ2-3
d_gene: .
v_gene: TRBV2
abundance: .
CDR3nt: TGTGCCAGCACCTTAGTAAAGGATACGCAGTATTTT
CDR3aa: CASTLVKDTQYF

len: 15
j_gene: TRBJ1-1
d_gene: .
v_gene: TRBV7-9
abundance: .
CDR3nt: TGTGCCAGCAGCCCAGAGACCCTGGGCCGCACTGAAGCTTTCTTT
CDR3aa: CASSPETLGRTEAFF

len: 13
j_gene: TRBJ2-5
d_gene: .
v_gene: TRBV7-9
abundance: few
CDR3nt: TGTGCCAGCAGCCTCGGGTACCAAGAGACCCAGTACTTC
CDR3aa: CASSLGYQETQYF

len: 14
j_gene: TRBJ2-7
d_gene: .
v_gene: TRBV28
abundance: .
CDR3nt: TGTGCCAGCAGTTTACCCGGGAGAATGTACGAGCAGTACTTT
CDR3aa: CASSLPGRMYEQYF

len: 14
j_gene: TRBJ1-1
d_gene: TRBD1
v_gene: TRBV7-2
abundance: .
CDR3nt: TGTGCCAGCAGCGGGGGCAGGGGGTTGGTTTTAGCTTTCTTT
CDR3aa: CASSGGRGLVLAFF

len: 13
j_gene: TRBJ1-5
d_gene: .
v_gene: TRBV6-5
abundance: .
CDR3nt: TGTGCCAGCAACGGGGGGGACGGGGCACCCCAGCATTTT
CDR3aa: CASNGGDGAPQHF

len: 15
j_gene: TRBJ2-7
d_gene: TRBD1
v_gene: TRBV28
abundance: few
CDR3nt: TGTGCCAGCAGTTTAGGGGACAGGGTGCCCTACGAGCAGTACTTC
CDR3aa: CASSLGDRVPYEQYF

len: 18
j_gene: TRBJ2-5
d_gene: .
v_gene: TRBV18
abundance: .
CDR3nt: TGTGCCAGCTCACCACCACTAATCAAGGGGCCGAAGCAAGAGACCCAGTACTTC
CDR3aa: CASSPPLIKGPKQETQYF

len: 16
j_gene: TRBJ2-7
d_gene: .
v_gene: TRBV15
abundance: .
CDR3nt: TGTGCCACCAGCAGAGATGTGGGGGCCGAAAACGACGAGCAGTACTTC
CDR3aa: CATSRDVGAENDEQYF

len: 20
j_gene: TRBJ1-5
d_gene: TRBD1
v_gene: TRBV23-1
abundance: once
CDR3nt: TGCGCCAGCAGTCGCTCCCGGGACAGGGATTGGACGAGAGGCAATCAGCCCCAGCATTTT
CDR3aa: CASSRSRDRDWTRGNQPQHF

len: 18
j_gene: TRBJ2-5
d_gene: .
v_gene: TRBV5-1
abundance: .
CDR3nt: TGCGCCAGCAGCCCACACTCCCTAGCAGGCCACTTAGGGGAGACCCAGTACTTC
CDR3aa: CASSPHSLAGHLGETQYF

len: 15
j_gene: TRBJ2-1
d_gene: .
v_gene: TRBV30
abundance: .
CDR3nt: TGTGCCTGGAGTTCCGGGATGAGCTCCTACAATGAGCAGTTCTTC
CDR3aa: CAWSSGMSSYNEQFF